The rows below give T cell receptor beta chains drawn from one sample of a study of blood T cell repertoires in COVID-19. Data came from immunoSEQ multiplex PCR; TCRdb stores just in-frame clones and leaves some out. The sample holds about 400,000 clones, over 85% seen once. Input material: PBMCs or T cells enriched from blood (not recorded which). These receptors were collected from a woman in her twenties or thirties who had recovered from COVID-19. Each CDR3 is given with its conserved first and last residue. Fields, in order: clone size, D gene, J gene, V gene, CDR3 DNA, CDR3 protein. The D gene is left open where the match is weak. Not all rows give a size; the values are once, few, many and, for expanded clones, a class.

abundance: -
d_gene: -
j_gene: TRBJ1-2
v_gene: TRBV19
CDR3nt: TGTGCCAGTAGTATAAATGCAGGCTCCTATGGCTACACCTTC
CDR3aa: CASSINAGSYGYTF

abundance: once
d_gene: TRBD1
j_gene: TRBJ2-1
v_gene: TRBV24-1
CDR3nt: TGTGCCACCAGTGACCGGACAGGGAGAGACTACAATGAGCAGTTCTTC
CDR3aa: CATSDRTGRDYNEQFF

abundance: -
d_gene: TRBD2
j_gene: TRBJ2-1
v_gene: TRBV30
CDR3nt: TGTGCCTGGAGTGTACGACTAGCGGGAGTAAATGAGCAGTTCTTC
CDR3aa: CAWSVRLAGVNEQFF

abundance: many
d_gene: -
j_gene: TRBJ1-2
v_gene: TRBV29-1
CDR3nt: TGCAGCGTTGACAGTAACTATGGCTACACCTTC
CDR3aa: CSVDSNYGYTF

abundance: -
d_gene: TRBD1
j_gene: TRBJ2-1
v_gene: TRBV10-3
CDR3nt: TGTGCCACCATGGGGACAGGGGGAAGCTCCTACAATGAGCAGTTCTTC
CDR3aa: CATMGTGGSSYNEQFF

abundance: -
d_gene: TRBD1
j_gene: TRBJ1-6
v_gene: TRBV3-1/TRBV3-2
CDR3nt: TGTGCCAGCAGGCCGACAGGGGGCTCCTATAATTCACCCCTCCACTTT
CDR3aa: CASRPTGGSYNSPLHF

abundance: once
d_gene: -
j_gene: TRBJ1-1
v_gene: TRBV30
CDR3nt: TGTGCCTGGAGTCTCATCCGGTACACTGAAGCTTTCTTT
CDR3aa: CAWSLIRYTEAFF

abundance: -
d_gene: -
j_gene: TRBJ2-1
v_gene: TRBV29-1
CDR3nt: TGCAGCGTTGCAATGTATGAGCAGTTCTTC
CDR3aa: CSVAMYEQFF

abundance: -
d_gene: -
j_gene: TRBJ1-2
v_gene: TRBV7-8
CDR3nt: TGTGCCAGCAGCTTTCAGGGAGGGGACTATGTTGGCTACACCTTC
CDR3aa: CASSFQGGDYVGYTF

abundance: -
d_gene: TRBD1
j_gene: TRBJ1-1
v_gene: TRBV3-1/TRBV3-2
CDR3nt: TGTGCCAGCACCCCCCCTCGAGAGACAGGGCGGCCTGAAGCTTTCTTT
CDR3aa: CASTPPRETGRPEAFF

abundance: many
d_gene: TRBD2
j_gene: TRBJ2-7
v_gene: TRBV5-1
CDR3nt: TGCGCCAGCAGCTTGGGACTAGCGGGAGATCGGGAGCAGTACTTC
CDR3aa: CASSLGLAGDREQYF

abundance: -
d_gene: -
j_gene: TRBJ1-2
v_gene: TRBV7-6
CDR3nt: TGTGCCAGCAGCCCCGGGGTCGAGGGCTACACCTTC
CDR3aa: CASSPGVEGYTF

abundance: once
d_gene: TRBD1
j_gene: TRBJ1-6
v_gene: TRBV7-9
CDR3nt: TGTGCCAGCAGCTTCGGGGGACAGGAGACTTCACCCCTCCACTTT
CDR3aa: CASSFGGQETSPLHF

abundance: -
d_gene: TRBD2
j_gene: TRBJ2-3
v_gene: TRBV7-2
CDR3nt: TGTGCCAGCAGCTTCGGGGGGGGTGGCACAGATACGCAGTATTTT
CDR3aa: CASSFGGGGTDTQYF

abundance: -
d_gene: TRBD1
j_gene: TRBJ2-2
v_gene: TRBV18
CDR3nt: TGTGCCAGCTCACGACAGGGCGCCGGGGAGCTGTTTTTT
CDR3aa: CASSRQGAGELFF

abundance: -
d_gene: TRBD1
j_gene: TRBJ1-4
v_gene: TRBV4-1
CDR3nt: TGCGCCAGCAGCCGCGGACAGGGGACGACTAATGAAAAACTGTTTTTT
CDR3aa: CASSRGQGTTNEKLFF

abundance: -
d_gene: -
j_gene: TRBJ2-7
v_gene: TRBV2
CDR3nt: TGTGCCAGCAGTGATATGGCAGGGATTTTCTACGAGCAGTACTTC
CDR3aa: CASSDMAGIFYEQYF

abundance: -
d_gene: TRBD1
j_gene: TRBJ2-7
v_gene: TRBV28
CDR3nt: TGTGCCAGCAGTCAACAGGGGTTCTACGAGCAGTACTTC
CDR3aa: CASSQQGFYEQYF

abundance: -
d_gene: -
j_gene: TRBJ1-1
v_gene: TRBV5-4
CDR3nt: TGTGCCAGCAGCACCACACGGAACACTGAAGCTTTCTTT
CDR3aa: CASSTTRNTEAFF

abundance: -
d_gene: -
j_gene: TRBJ1-5
v_gene: TRBV5-1
CDR3nt: TGCGCCAGCAGTAAGGGTAGCGGCAATCAGCCCCAGCATTTT
CDR3aa: CASSKGSGNQPQHF

abundance: once
d_gene: -
j_gene: TRBJ1-2
v_gene: TRBV7-9
CDR3nt: TGTGCCAGCAGCTCAGCCACCCTGCCAGGGGAGGGCTATGGCTACACCTTC
CDR3aa: CASSSATLPGEGYGYTF

abundance: -
d_gene: -
j_gene: TRBJ2-1
v_gene: TRBV4-1
CDR3nt: TGCGCCAGCAGCCAAGGTCGGCTCGGGGGAGCCCATGAGCAGTTCTTC
CDR3aa: CASSQGRLGGAHEQFF

abundance: -
d_gene: -
j_gene: TRBJ1-4
v_gene: TRBV11-1
CDR3nt: TGTGCCAGCAGCCGGGATCGGAGGTTTGCAAAACTGTTTTTT
CDR3aa: CASSRDRRFAKLFF

abundance: -
d_gene: -
j_gene: TRBJ1-2
v_gene: TRBV24-1
CDR3nt: TGTGCCACCAGTCCAGAGGGGGATCGTGGCTACACCTTC
CDR3aa: CATSPEGDRGYTF

abundance: -
d_gene: -
j_gene: TRBJ1-5
v_gene: TRBV3-1/TRBV3-2
CDR3nt: TGTGCCAGCAGCCAAGCTGGGTTGGGAGCCCAGCATTTT
CDR3aa: CASSQAGLGAQHF

abundance: -
d_gene: -
j_gene: TRBJ1-1
v_gene: TRBV30
CDR3nt: TGTGCCTGGAGTAAAATATACATGAACACTGAAGCTTTCTTT
CDR3aa: CAWSKIYMNTEAFF

abundance: -
d_gene: -
j_gene: TRBJ2-1
v_gene: TRBV2
CDR3nt: TGTGCCAGCAAAGGACAGTCTATCTCTTACAATGAGCAGTTCTTC
CDR3aa: CASKGQSISYNEQFF

abundance: -
d_gene: TRBD1
j_gene: TRBJ1-1
v_gene: TRBV6-5
CDR3nt: TGTGCCAGCAGTTACCCCCCGGGACAGAGTACCTTTGAAGCTTTCTTT
CDR3aa: CASSYPPGQSTFEAFF

abundance: -
d_gene: TRBD2
j_gene: TRBJ2-7
v_gene: TRBV15
CDR3nt: TGTGCCACCAGCAGTGGCGGGGGGACCTACGAGCAGTACTTC
CDR3aa: CATSSGGGTYEQYF

abundance: -
d_gene: -
j_gene: TRBJ1-3
v_gene: TRBV16
CDR3nt: TGTGCCAGCAGCCACGGGACAACTGGAAACACCATATATTTT
CDR3aa: CASSHGTTGNTIYF